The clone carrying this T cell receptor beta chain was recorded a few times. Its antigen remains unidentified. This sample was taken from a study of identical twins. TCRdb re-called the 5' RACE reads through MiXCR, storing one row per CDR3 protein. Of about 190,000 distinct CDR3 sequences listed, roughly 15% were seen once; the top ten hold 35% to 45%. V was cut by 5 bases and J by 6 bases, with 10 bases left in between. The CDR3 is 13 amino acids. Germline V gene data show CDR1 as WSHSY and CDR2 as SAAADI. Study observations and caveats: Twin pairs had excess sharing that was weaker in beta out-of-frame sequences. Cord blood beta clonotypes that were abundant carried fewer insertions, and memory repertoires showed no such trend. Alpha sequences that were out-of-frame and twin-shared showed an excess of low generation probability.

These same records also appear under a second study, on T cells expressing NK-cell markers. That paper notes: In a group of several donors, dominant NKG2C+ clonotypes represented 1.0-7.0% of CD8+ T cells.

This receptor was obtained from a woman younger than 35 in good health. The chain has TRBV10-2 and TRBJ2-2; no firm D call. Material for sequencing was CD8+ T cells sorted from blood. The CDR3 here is CASSLKSPGELFF. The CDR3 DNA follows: TGCGCCAGCAGTCTCAAAAGTCCCGGGGAGCTGTTTTTT.